This paragraph reports one TCR beta chain. Its antigen is unidentified. The protocol was immunoSEQ multiplex PCR, while the TCRdb copy is restricted to in-frame clones and leaves out a portion. This sample has about 2.3 million clones, with just over 90% found just once. This record belongs to a study of shared clonotypes between healthy human individuals. Study as a whole: The plates for each donor numbered three CD4 naive, three CD4 memory, two CD8 naive and one CD8 memory.

Study-wide results and caveats: Among non-shared clonotypes, generation probabilities were lower than among those shared by all four donors.

CDR3 size: 19 residues. The J segment lost 0 bases and the V segment lost 2 bases, leaving 11 bases of the junction unmatched. The germline V gene encodes CDR1 SGHNT and CDR2 YYREEE (reference sequence). Negatively enriched CD4+ T cells were divided by CD45RA into naive and memory. The origin of this receptor is a man in his late teens or twenties in good health. Some clones in this sample may be carry-over from other donors' samples. The chain carries TRBV5-4 and TRBJ2-6; 7 bases line up with TRBD2. Material: naive CD4+ T cells from PBMCs. Subset noted: CD45RA+ positively selected. CDR3 DNA: TGTGCCAGCAGCTTCATGACGGGAGGATTGAGCTCTGGGGCCAACGTCCTGACTTTC. It specifies CASSFMTGGLSSGANVLTF.